The 10 T cell receptor beta chains listed next were all sequenced from one sample in a study of human T cells and chemical hapten exposure. TCRdb passed the RACE reads through MiXCR, listing each CDR3 protein once. In the table there are around 120,000 distinct CDR3 sequences, 13% of which are singletons. The time point: pre-sensitization, week 0. Noted treatment: therapeutic diphenylcyclopropenone sensitization with weekly scalp DPC. The sequences come from whole blood, collected in connection with sensitization to the hapten diphenylcyclopropenone (DPC). Every receptor here comes from a woman aged 18-29 years with alopecia areata. Some clones in this sample may be carry-over from other donors' samples.

This clonotype has just a few counts. The V and J genes are TRBV4-2 and TRBJ2-7; 9 nucleotides align to TRBD1. Unmatched junction bases numbered 11, after V lost 0 bases and J lost 5 bases. This CDR3 is 17 amino acids long. Germline loops: CDR1 LGHNA, CDR2 YNFKEQ. The chain's CDR3 is CASSQDKRTGDRHEQYF. In DNA, the CDR3 is TGTGCCAGCAGCCAAGATAAGAGGACAGGGGATCGCCACGAGCAGTACTTC.

In its sample, this clonotype was seen a few times. In DNA, the CDR3 is TGTGCCAGCGCGGCCGTACACCCTAGCACAGATACGCAGTATTTT. Translated: CASAAVHPSTDTQYF. The chain links TRBV12-3 or TRBV12-4 to TRBJ2-3; no reliable D call. This CDR3 is built from 15 residues. V lost 8 bases and J 0 bases, leaving 15 bases between the germline ends.

The chain employs TRBV20-1 and TRBJ1-1, with D perhaps TRBD1 (5 bases). Germline CDR1 and CDR2: DFQATT and SNEGSKA (reference sequence). There are 14 residues in the CDR3. V lost 4 bases and J lost 1, with 13 bases in between. This CDR3 is CSAIQGWTNTEAFF. The DNA for the CDR3 is TGCAGTGCTATCCAGGGATGGACGAACACTGAAGCTTTCTTT.

This chain joins TRBV19 and TRBJ1-6, with D uncertain. This CDR3 is built from 15 residues. Trimming pared 7 bases from V and 0 bases from J, leaving 10 bases between. CDR1 is LNHDA and CDR2 is SQIVND in the germline V gene (reference sequence). CDR3 loop: CASKDYTSYNSPLHF. CDR3 bases: TGTGCCAGTAAGGATTACACCTCCTATAATTCACCCCTCCACTTT. The whole variable domain, filled in from reference TRBV19 and TRBJ1-6, reads DGGITQSPKYLFRKEGQNVTLSCEQNLNHDAMYWYRQDPGQGLRLIYYSQIVNDFQKGDIAEGYSVSREKKESFPLTVTSAQKNPTAFYLCASKDYTSYNSPLHFGNGTRLTVT.

This clonotype was detected a few times. The V call is TRBV4-2, the J call TRBJ1-2, with D perhaps matching TRBD1 (5 bases). Germline-derived CDR1 and CDR2 are LGHNA and YNFKEQ. This CDR3 region has 14 residues. Trimming removed 0 bases from V and 5 bases from J, with 10 bases in between. In DNA, the CDR3 is TGTGCCAGCAGCCAAGACCCAGGGTCTTATGGCTACACCTTC. Its protein is CASSQDPGSYGYTF.

This clonotype was detected only a few times. The rearrangement joins TRBV6-1 to TRBJ1-5; no reliable D call. The CDR3 extends over 12 amino acids. Germline values: CDR1 MNHNS, CDR2 SASEGT. The V gene lost 3 bases and the J gene lost 7 bases, with 7 bases spanning the gap. As DNA, the CDR3 is TGTGCCAGCAGTGATCGACCACAGCCCCAGCATTTT. Translation: CASSDRPQPQHF.

J is TRBJ2-2 and V is TRBV18; D remains unclear. The V and J ends lost 3 bases and 1 base respectively, with 12 bases between them. Germline loops: CDR1 KGHSH, CDR2 LQKENI. The CDR3 totals 16 residues. DNA of the CDR3: TGTGCCAGCTCACCCTACGGAGAGGTGAACACCGGGGAGCTGTTTTTT. Translation gives CASSPYGEVNTGELFF.

This clonotype was recorded a few times. The chain employs TRBV29-1 and TRBJ2-2; the match to TRBD1 covers 10 bases. V was clipped by 7 bases and J by 3 bases; unmatched bases: 14. This CDR3 comprises 17 residues. Germline V gene sequence: CDR1 SQVTM, CDR2 ANQGSEA. The CDR3 is CSARGTGAGRDTGELFF. In DNA, the CDR3 is TGCAGCGCCCGAGGGACAGGGGCGGGAAGGGACACCGGGGAGCTGTTTTTT.

This clonotype turned up a few times. This rearrangement joins TRBV4-3 to TRBJ2-7; D is unclear. From germline, CDR1 is LGHNA and CDR2 YSLEER. CDR3 length: 17 residues. Trimming left V 0 bases short and J 4 bases short, with 19 bases between. The CDR3 DNA follows: TGCGCCAGCAGCCAAGAGACGGCGAGTCGGACCAATTACGAGCAGTACTTC. Protein sequence: CASSQETASRTNYEQYF.

This clonotype appeared a few times. The chain employs TRBV29-1 and TRBJ2-7; D is possibly TRBD1 or TRBD2 (5 bases each). The CDR3 has 13 amino acids. The germline V and J ends were trimmed by 4 bases and 2 bases, with 12 bases remaining between them. Germline V gene data show CDR1 as SQVTM and CDR2 as ANQGSEA. The CDR3 sequence is CSVVRGNTYEQYF. The CDR3 nucleotides are TGCAGCGTTGTGAGGGGAAATACCTACGAGCAGTACTTC.